What follows are 26 T cell receptor beta chains derived from one specimen sequenced in a study of blood T cell repertoires in COVID-19. The table came from immunoSEQ multiplex PCR; TCRdb's copy has only in-frame clones and leaves some out. This repertoire shows about 58,000 clones, more than 70% found once; its top ten account for roughly 5%. The source material was peripheral blood. These TCRs come from a man in his forties or fifties with active COVID-19.

The chain combines TRBV6-2 or TRBV6-3 with TRBJ2-3; 7 bases map to TRBD2. The V and J ends lost 0 bases and 2 bases, in that order; junction bases with no gene match: 8. Germline V gene lookup returns CDR1 MNHEY and CDR2 SVGEGT. The CDR3 consists of 17 residues. This chain's CDR3 is CASSYSAGAVDTDTQYF. The CDR3 DNA reads TGTGCCAGCAGTTACTCTGCGGGAGCGGTAGACACAGATACGCAGTATTTT.

This rearrangement joins TRBV9 to TRBJ2-2, with a weak D call TRBD2 (5 bases). This CDR3 has 13 residues. CDR1 and CDR2 (germline): SGDLS, YYNGEE. Trimming pared 4 bases from V and 5 bases from J, leaving 9 bases between. The CDR3: CASSPTGTGELFF. CDR3 coding DNA: TGTGCCAGCAGCCCCACGGGGACCGGGGAGCTGTTTTTT. The complete variable domain, with remaining parts taken from reference TRBV9 and TRBJ2-2, reads DSGVTQTPKHLITATGQRVTLRCSPRSGDLSVYWYQQSLDQGLQFLIQYYNGEERAKGNILERFSAQQFPDLHSELNLSSLELGDSALYFCASSPTGTGELFFGEGSRLTVL.

V is TRBV5-5 and J is TRBJ1-2; D gene unclear. V shed 4 bases and J shed 5 bases, with 9 bases lying between them. Germline V gene data show CDR1 as SGHKS and CDR2 as YYEKEE (reference sequence). This CDR3 has 12 amino acids. In DNA, the CDR3 is TGTGCCAGCAGCCCTAGAGGGTATGGCTACACCTTC. This encodes CASSPRGYGYTF.

The rearrangement uses TRBV4-1 and TRBJ1-5, with no clear D. Germline values: CDR1 MGHRA, CDR2 YSYEKL. The V end lost 0 bases, the J end lost 9 bases, and 9 bases lay between the germline ends. The CDR3 sequence is 13 residues long. This chain's CDR3 is CASSQDGPSPQHF. In DNA form, the CDR3 reads TGCGCCAGCAGCCAAGATGGCCCCTCGCCCCAGCATTTT.

The rearrangement uses TRBV27 and TRBJ2-4; 15 bases are shared with TRBD2. The trim removed 4 bases at V and 7 bases at J, leaving 14 bases unmatched. Germline V lookup: CDR1 MNHEY, CDR2 SMNVEV (reference sequence). The CDR3 has 19 residues. The CDR3 nucleotides read TGTGCCAGCAGTTCAGAGCCGGGACTAGCGGGAGGAGAGGCGAACATTCAGTACTTC. Protein: CASSSEPGLAGGEANIQYF.

This chain links TRBV24-1 with TRBJ2-3; 10 positions agree with TRBD2. J gave up 4 bases and V 9 bases, and 9 bases lay outside the gene matches. This CDR3 has 15 residues. CDR1 and CDR2 (germline): KGHDR, SFDVKD. CDR3 sequence reads: CATGTTSGSPDTQYF. The CDR3 DNA follows: TGTGCCACCGGAACGACTAGCGGGTCCCCAGATACGCAGTATTTT.

This sequence joins TRBV5-6 and TRBJ2-7; 9 bases map to TRBD1. Germline V gene data show CDR1 as SGHDT and CDR2 as YYEEEE. The V segment lost 5 bases and the J segment 3 bases; nucleotides outside the gene matches: 9. This CDR3 comprises 15 residues. CDR3 amino acids: CASSRGRDRDYEQYF. CDR3 nucleotides: TGTGCCAGCAGTCGGGGAAGGGACAGGGACTACGAGCAGTACTTC.

This sequence joins TRBV18 and TRBJ2-3; D is perhaps TRBD2 (6 bases). The CDR3 contains 15 residues. Germline-derived CDR1 and CDR2 are KGHSH and LQKENI. V lost 0 bases and J 4 bases, leaving 11 bases between the germline ends. The CDR3 coding sequence is TGTGCCAGCTCACCACCGGGCGGGACCGCAGATACGCAGTATTTT. Translation: CASSPPGGTADTQYF.

The gene calls are TRBV29-1 and TRBJ1-2; 9 bases align to TRBD1. The ends lost 6 bases at V and 3 bases at J; junction bases unmatched: 8. This CDR3 region has 14 residues. CDR1 and CDR2 from the germline V gene are SQVTM and ANQGSEA. CDR3: CSVALGQGYYGYTF. In nucleotides, the CDR3 is TGCAGCGTGGCCTTGGGACAGGGCTACTATGGCTACACCTTC.

CDR3: CASSSPRGFSGEQFF. DNA for the CDR3: TGTGCCAGCAGCTCCCCGCGGGGCTTTTCTGGTGAGCAGTTCTTC. The chain joins TRBV11-2 to TRBJ2-1, with a possible D match to TRBD2 (6 bases). Germline V CDR1 and CDR2: SGHAT, FQNNGV. Trimming took 4 bases from V and 9 from J, leaving 19 bases between them. The CDR3 loop spans 15 amino acids.

The count of this clone is one. The junction does not match germline at one end; this may be a read error. The gene calls are TRBV4-2 and TRBJ2-3, with 9 nucleotides matching TRBD2. The germline CDR1 and CDR2 sequences are LGHNA and YNFKEQ. The CDR3 has 18 amino acids. The CDR3 nucleotides read TGTGCCAGCAGTCAAGGGGGCGGCGGGAGGGCCTCGGGGGATACGCAGTATTTT. The encoded protein is CASSQGGGGRASGDTQYF.

A single count supports this clone. The chain uses TRBV12-3 or TRBV12-4 and TRBJ1-1; no reliable D call. Trimming removed 3 bases from V and 4 bases from J, with 6 bases in between. CDR3 length equals 12 residues. CDR3 nucleotide sequence: TGTGCCAGCAGTTTGTACAGCACTGAAGCTTTCTTT. This translates into CASSLYSTEAFF.

J is TRBJ1-3 and V is TRBV19; no clear D. Germline loops: CDR1 LNHDA, CDR2 SQIVND (reference sequence). The V gene lost 4 bases and the J gene lost 1 base, with 11 bases spanning the gap. CDR3 length equals 15 residues. CDR3 protein: CASSSFGLSGNTIYF. Written as DNA, the CDR3 is TGTGCCAGTAGTAGCTTCGGGTTATCTGGAAACACCATATATTTT.

V gene TRBV5-1 combines with J gene TRBJ2-2; a possible D gene is TRBD2 (6 bases). V gave up 0 bases and J gave up 5 bases, with 17 bases separating them. Germline CDR1 SGHRS, CDR2 YFSETQ. This CDR3 region has 17 residues. The CDR3 reads CASSLGARTGGTGELFF. In DNA form, the CDR3 reads TGCGCCAGCAGCTTGGGGGCAAGAACCGGGGGAACCGGGGAGCTGTTTTTT.

The chain joins TRBV5-1 to TRBJ2-5; weak D call: TRBD2 (7 bases). Germline V CDR1 and CDR2: SGHRS, YFSETQ. The CDR3 length is 15 residues. The V end lost 6 bases, the J end lost 2 bases, and 17 bases lay between the germline ends. This CDR3 is CASTRGASGQETQYF. CDR3 sequence (DNA): TGCGCCAGCACCCGGGGGGCTAGCGGTCAAGAGACCCAGTACTTC.

The V gene is TRBV7-2, the J gene TRBJ2-5; 8 bases agree with TRBD1. Germline V gives CDR1 SGHTA, CDR2 FQGNSA. V gave up 5 bases and J gave up 5 bases; unmatched junction bases: 4. The length of the CDR3 is 13 residues. The CDR3 DNA is TGTGCCAGCAGCCGGAACAGGGGGGAGACCCAGTACTTC. Translation gives CASSRNRGETQYF.

This chain uses TRBV5-1 with TRBJ2-3; D remains ambiguous. V was clipped by 4 bases and J by 6 bases, with 12 bases between them. The CDR3 length is 13 residues. CDR1 is SGHRS, CDR2 YFSETQ, per germline. This CDR3 reads CASSQDPADTQYF. The CDR3 nucleotides read TGCGCCAGCAGCCAAGATCCCGCGGATACGCAGTATTTT.

The chain has TRBV30 and TRBJ1-5; weak D call: TRBD1 (5 bases). V was clipped by 2 bases and J by 5 bases, with 10 bases between them. Germline V gene lookup returns CDR1 GTSNPN and CDR2 SVGIG (reference sequence). The CDR3 has 13 residues. CDR3 DNA: TGTGCCTGGAGTCCGGACACCGATCAGCCCCAGCATTTT. It is translated as CAWSPDTDQPQHF.

This chain connects TRBV25-1 to TRBJ1-4, with 7 bases matching TRBD1. The CDR3 loop spans 14 amino acids. In germline, CDR1 is MGHDK, CDR2 SYGVNS. V shed 4 bases and J 7 bases; nucleotides not matched to a gene: 6. The chain's CDR3 is CASSAQGYGEKLFF. The CDR3 nucleotides are TGTGCCAGCAGTGCACAGGGGTATGGTGAAAAACTGTTTTTT.

The chain joins TRBV30 to TRBJ1-1; D is possibly TRBD1 (5 bases). The germline gives CDR1 GTSNPN, CDR2 SVGIG (reference sequence). Trimming removed 6 bases at V and 4 bases at J, with 18 bases between. This CDR3 has 14 amino acids. In DNA form, the CDR3 reads TGTGCCTGCGGGACTATTCACCATGGCACTGAAGCTTTCTTT. Its protein is CACGTIHHGTEAFF.

By share, this clone counts as medium-sized. The rearrangement uses TRBV28 and TRBJ2-1, with unresolved D. Trimming took 6 bases from V and 13 from J, leaving 16 bases between them. Germline CDR1 and CDR2: MDHEN and SYDVKM. There are 12 residues in the CDR3. This chain's CDR3 is CASSRDILIQFF. CDR3 DNA: TGTGCCAGCAGCCGAGACATTCTGATCCAGTTCTTC.

The chain is built from TRBV19 and TRBJ1-1, with TRBD1 matching 7 bases. The junction had 7 bases not matched to a gene; V was cut back by 9 bases and J by 0 bases. This CDR3 spans 14 amino acids. Germline V gives CDR1 LNHDA, CDR2 SQIVND (reference sequence). The CDR3 bases are TGTGCCAGCCGGGACAGCCCCATGAACACTGAAGCTTTCTTT. This encodes CASRDSPMNTEAFF.

The rearrangement uses TRBV7-8 and TRBJ1-1, with D perhaps TRBD1 (6 bases). The CDR3 covers 13 residues. V was cut by 2 bases and J by 4 bases, with 8 bases left in between. CDR1 is SGHVS and CDR2 is FQNEAQ in the germline V gene. The chain's CDR3 is CASSLTGSTEAFF. The CDR3 DNA is TGTGCCAGCAGCTTAACAGGGAGCACTGAAGCTTTCTTT.

The chain employs TRBV6-1 and TRBJ1-5, with a possible D match to TRBD1 (5 bases). Germline V CDR1 and CDR2: MNHNS, SASEGT. V lost 2 bases to trimming and J lost 2 bases, with 10 bases between them. This CDR3 comprises 15 residues. The CDR3 spells CASSETGGGNQPQHF. The CDR3, as DNA: TGTGCCAGCAGTGAAACAGGTGGAGGCAATCAGCCCCAGCATTTT.

The chain recombines TRBV28 with TRBJ2-7; D remains unclear. CDR1 and CDR2 from the germline V gene are MDHEN and SYDVKM. The CDR3 is made up of 15 amino acids. Trimming cost V 7 bases and J 2 bases, with 18 bases left between them. The CDR3 here is CASTIGGQVTYEQYF. The DNA of the CDR3 is TGTGCCAGCACCATAGGTGGGCAAGTTACCTACGAGCAGTACTTC.

The chain employs TRBV3-1 (or the pseudogene TRBV3-2) and TRBJ1-3; D call uncertain. The V gene lost 3 bases and the J gene lost 0 bases, with 6 bases spanning the gap. The germline gives CDR1 LGHDT, CDR2 YNNKEL (reference sequence). This CDR3 region has 14 residues. The CDR3 DNA reads as TGTGCCAGCAGCCAGACGGGCTCTGGAAACACCATATATTTT. Its protein is CASSQTGSGNTIYF.